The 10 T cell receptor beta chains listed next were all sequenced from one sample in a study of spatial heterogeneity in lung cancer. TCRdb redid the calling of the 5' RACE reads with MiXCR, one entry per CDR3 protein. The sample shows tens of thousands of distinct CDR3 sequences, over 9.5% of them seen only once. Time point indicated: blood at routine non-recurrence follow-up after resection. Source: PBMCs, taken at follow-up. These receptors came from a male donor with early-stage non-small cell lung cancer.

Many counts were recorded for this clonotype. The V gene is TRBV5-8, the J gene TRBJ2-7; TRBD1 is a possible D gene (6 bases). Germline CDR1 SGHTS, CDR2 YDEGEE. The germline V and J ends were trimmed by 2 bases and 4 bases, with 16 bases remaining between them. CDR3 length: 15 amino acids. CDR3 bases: TGTGCCAGCAGCTTAACCGGGACATCTCAATACGAGCAGTACTTC. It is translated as CASSLTGTSQYEQYF.

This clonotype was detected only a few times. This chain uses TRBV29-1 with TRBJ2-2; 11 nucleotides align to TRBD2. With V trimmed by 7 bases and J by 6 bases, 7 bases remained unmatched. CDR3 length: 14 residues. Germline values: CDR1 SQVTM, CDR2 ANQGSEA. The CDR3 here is CSGGLAGSSGELFF. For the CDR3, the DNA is TGCAGCGGTGGACTAGCGGGTTCCTCCGGGGAGCTGTTTTTT.

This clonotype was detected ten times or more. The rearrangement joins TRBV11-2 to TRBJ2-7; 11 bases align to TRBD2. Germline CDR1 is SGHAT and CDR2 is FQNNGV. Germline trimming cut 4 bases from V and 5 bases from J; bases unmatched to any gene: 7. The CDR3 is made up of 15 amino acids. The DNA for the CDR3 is TGTGCCAGCAGCTCCACTAGCGGGAGTTTCGACGAGCAGTACTTC. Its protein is CASSSTSGSFDEQYF.

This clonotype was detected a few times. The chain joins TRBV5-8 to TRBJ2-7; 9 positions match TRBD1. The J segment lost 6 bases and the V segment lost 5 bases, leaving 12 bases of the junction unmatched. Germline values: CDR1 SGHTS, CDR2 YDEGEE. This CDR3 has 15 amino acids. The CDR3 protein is CASRHTGTGSFEQYF. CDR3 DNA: TGTGCCAGCAGACATACCGGGACAGGGTCGTTCGAGCAGTACTTC.

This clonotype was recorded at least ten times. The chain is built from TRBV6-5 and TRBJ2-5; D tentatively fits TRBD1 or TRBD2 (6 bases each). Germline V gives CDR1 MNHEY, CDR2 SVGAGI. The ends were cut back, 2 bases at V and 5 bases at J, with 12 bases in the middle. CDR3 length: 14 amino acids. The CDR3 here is CASSYLQGGETQYF. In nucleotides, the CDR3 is TGTGCCAGCAGTTACCTGCAAGGGGGGGAGACCCAGTACTTC.

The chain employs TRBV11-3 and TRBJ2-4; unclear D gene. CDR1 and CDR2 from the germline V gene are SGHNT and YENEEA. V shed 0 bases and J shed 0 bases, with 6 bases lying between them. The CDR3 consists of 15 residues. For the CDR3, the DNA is TGTGCCAGCAGCTTAGATCAGATAGCCAAAAACATTCAGTACTTC. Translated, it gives CASSLDQIAKNIQYF. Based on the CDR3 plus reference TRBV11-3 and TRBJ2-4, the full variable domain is EAGVVQSPRYKIIEKKQPVAFWCNPISGHNTLYWYLQNLGQGPELLIRYENEEAVDDSQLPKDRFSAERLKGVDSTLKIQPAELGDSAVYLCASSLDQIAKNIQYFGAGTRLSVL.

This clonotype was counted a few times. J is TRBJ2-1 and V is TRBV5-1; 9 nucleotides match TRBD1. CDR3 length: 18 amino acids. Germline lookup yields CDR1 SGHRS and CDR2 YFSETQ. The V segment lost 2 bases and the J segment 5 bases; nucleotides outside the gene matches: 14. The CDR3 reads CASSLLPLTGGVNNEQFF. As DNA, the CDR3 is TGCGCCAGCAGCTTACTACCTTTGACAGGGGGTGTGAACAATGAGCAGTTCTTC.

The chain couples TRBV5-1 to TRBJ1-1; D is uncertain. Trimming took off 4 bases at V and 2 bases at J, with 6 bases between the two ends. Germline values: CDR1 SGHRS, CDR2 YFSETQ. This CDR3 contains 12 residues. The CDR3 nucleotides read TGCGCCAGCAGCCGTTTAAACACTGAAGCTTTCTTT. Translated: CASSRLNTEAFF.

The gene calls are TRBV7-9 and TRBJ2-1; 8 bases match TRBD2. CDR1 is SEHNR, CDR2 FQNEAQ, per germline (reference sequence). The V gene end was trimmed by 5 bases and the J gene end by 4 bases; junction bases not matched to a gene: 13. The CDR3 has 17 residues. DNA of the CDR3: TGTGCCAGCAGCCCACGGGGGGGGCTAGCGGTGTACAATGAGCAGTTCTTC. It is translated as CASSPRGGLAVYNEQFF. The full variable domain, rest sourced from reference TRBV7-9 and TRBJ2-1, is DTGVSQNPRHKITKRGQNVTFRCDPISEHNRLYWYRQTLGQGPEFLTYFQNEAQLEKSRLLSDRFSAERPKGSFSTLEIQRTEQGDSAMYLCASSPRGGLAVYNEQFFGPGTRLTVL.

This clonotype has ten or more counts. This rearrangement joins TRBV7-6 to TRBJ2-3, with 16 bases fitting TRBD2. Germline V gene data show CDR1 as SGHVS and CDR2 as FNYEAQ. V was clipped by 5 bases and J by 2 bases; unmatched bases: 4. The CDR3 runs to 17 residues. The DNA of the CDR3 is TGTGCCAGCAGCGGGACTAGCGGGGGGGCGAACACAGATACGCAGTATTTT. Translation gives CASSGTSGGANTDTQYF.